This section outlines one T cell receptor beta chain sequence together with its context. This entry comes from a study of shared clonotypes between healthy human individuals. Germline CDR1 reads SQVTM; CDR2 reads ANQGSEA. V lost 8 bases, J lost 1 base, and 12 bases lay in between. This CDR3 comprises 13 residues. On sorted subsets, replicate PCRs used 200 to 250 ng DNA, or some 27,000 T cell genomes. Repertoires were generated with immunoSEQ multiplex PCR, while TCRdb's copy carries only in-frame clones and drops some. Among about 820,000 clones listed, more than 85% were seen once. CD45RO-negative, CCR7-selected cells formed the naive CD8 fraction, which excluded terminally differentiated effector memory CD45RA+ cells.

The chain employs TRBV29-1 and TRBJ2-1; D not certain. The sample taken for sequencing was naive CD8+ T cells sorted from blood. The sequence was collected from a man in his thirties or forties in good health. The CDR3 nucleotides read TGCAGCCTCGAATACCCTTCCTACAATGAGCAGTTCTTC. This codes for CSLEYPSYNEQFF.